The sequence of this T cell receptor (beta chain) was determined in a study of T cells in tuberculosis. Study at large: In South Africa, adults with active tuberculosis were compared with IGRA-negative and latently infected IGRA-positive adolescents.

Only in-frame clones appear in the TCRdb table, and some are missing; sequencing was by immunoSEQ multiplex PCR. The sample lists under 30,000 clones; about 90% were seen once. General observations from the study: Samples were chosen by availability of cryopreserved specimens. Smaller distances to GMM-specific TCRs suggested their expansion in active tuberculosis.

A single count supports this clone. Its antigen is not known. The sample's time point: new active TB diagnosis, blood taken before or within 7 days of starting treatment. Confirmation came from sputum smear and/or culture positivity for M. tuberculosis. This CDR3 is built from 10 residues. The ends were cut back, 7 bases at V and 10 bases at J, with 11 bases in the middle. Germline V gene lookup returns CDR1 GTSNPN and CDR2 SVGIG (reference sequence). The gene calls are TRBV30 and TRBJ2-1; perhaps TRBD1 as D (6 bases). This receptor was taken from an adult with tuberculosis. The sample in question was PBMCs, obtained at tuberculosis diagnosis. The CDR3 region has the DNA TGTGCCTCATACGACAGGGAGCAGTTCTTC. As protein: CASYDREQFF.